These 4 T cell receptor beta chains were sequenced from one sample in a study of blood T cell repertoires in COVID-19. Libraries were prepared by immunoSEQ multiplex PCR; TCRdb keeps only in-frame clonotypes and omits some of them. In the table there are about 45,000 clones, 82% of which are singletons. Sequencing was carried out using peripheral blood. All receptors come from a human donor in a cohort sampled during active COVID-19.

The chain combines TRBV6-1 with TRBJ2-7, with D unresolved. With 3 bases removed from V and 2 bases from J, the gap between germline ends came to 14 bases. The CDR3 length is 15 residues. CDR1 and CDR2 (germline): MNHNS, SASEGT. CDR3 DNA sequence: TGTGCCAGCAGTGATGGTAGGAACAGAGCCTACGAGCAGTACTTC. Translating it yields CASSDGRNRAYEQYF.

This chain uses TRBV27 with TRBJ2-7, with TRBD2 as a possible D gene (6 bases). The CDR3 loop spans 15 amino acids. V lost 5 bases and J 5 bases, leaving 19 bases between the germline ends. The germline V gene encodes CDR1 MNHEY and CDR2 SMNVEV (reference sequence). The CDR3 region has the DNA TGTGCCAGCAGTCTTCGACTAGGAGAAGAGGACGAGCAGTACTTC. Its protein is CASSLRLGEEDEQYF.

The rearrangement links TRBV4-2 to TRBJ2-3; TRBD1 is a possible D gene (6 bases). V lost 0 bases and J lost 4, with 11 bases in between. The CDR3 length is 15 residues. Germline V gives CDR1 LGHNA, CDR2 YNFKEQ. In nucleotides, the CDR3 is TGTGCCAGCAGCCAAGATGCCAGGGGAGCAGATACGCAGTATTTT. Translation gives CASSQDARGADTQYF.

The V call is TRBV7-9, the J call TRBJ2-2; 7 nucleotides match TRBD2. The CDR3 loop spans 14 amino acids. CDR1 is SEHNR, CDR2 FQNEAQ, per germline (reference sequence). V was pared by 6 bases and J by 7 bases, with 8 bases of the junction left unmatched. CDR3 DNA: TGTGCCAGCAGGCGACTAGCTCCCGACGGGGAGCTGTTTTTT. Its translation: CASRRLAPDGELFF.